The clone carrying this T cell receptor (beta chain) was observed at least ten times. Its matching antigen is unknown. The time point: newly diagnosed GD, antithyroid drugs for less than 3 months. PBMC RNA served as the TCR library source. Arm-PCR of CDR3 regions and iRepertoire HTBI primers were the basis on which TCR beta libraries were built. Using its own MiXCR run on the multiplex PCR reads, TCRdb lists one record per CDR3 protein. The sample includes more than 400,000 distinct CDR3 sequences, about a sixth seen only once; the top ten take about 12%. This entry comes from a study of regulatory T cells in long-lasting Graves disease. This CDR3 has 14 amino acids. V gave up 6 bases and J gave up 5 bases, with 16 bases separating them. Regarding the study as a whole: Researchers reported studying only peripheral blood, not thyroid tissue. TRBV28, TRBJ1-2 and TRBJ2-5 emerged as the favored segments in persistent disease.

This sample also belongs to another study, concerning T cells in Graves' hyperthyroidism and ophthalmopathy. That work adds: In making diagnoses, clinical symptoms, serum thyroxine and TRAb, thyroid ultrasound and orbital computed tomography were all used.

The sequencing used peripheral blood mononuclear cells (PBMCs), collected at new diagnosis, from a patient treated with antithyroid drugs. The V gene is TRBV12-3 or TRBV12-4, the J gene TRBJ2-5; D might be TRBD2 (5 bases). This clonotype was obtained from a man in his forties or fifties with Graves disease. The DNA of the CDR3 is TGTGCCAGCAGCTTGAGAGGGATAGAGGAGACCCAGTACTTC. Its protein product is CASSLRGIEETQYF.